The present entry profiles one TCR beta chain with its context. Its antigen has not been determined. Base qualities are missing; no much larger clone stands one base away. TCRbeta CDR3 regions were amplified from genomic DNA using the immunoSEQ Assay, a bias-controlled multiplex PCR. As for the authors' bioinformatics: The number of nucleated cells in each sample was estimated by amplification of reference gene primers within the assay. To quantify the absolute abundance of each unique TCRbeta CDR3 rearrangement, sequence reads were collapsed and filtered. Productive Simpson clonality was computed per sample as the square root of Simpson's diversity index over productive rearrangements. The table comes from immuneACCESS by way of TCRdb, which keeps in-frame sequences with V and J called. Part of the clones is missing from these tables; in studies checked, under half for an unresolved V gene and the rest for unknown reasons. The V and J calls and clone size are taken from that table; D and trimming were inferred from the DNA. The sample table contains 110,000 or so clones; only one count was recorded for roughly 70% of them. The ten largest make up about 2% of the sample.

This record belongs to a study of blood T cell repertoires in COVID-19 (TCRdb year 2020). In terms of the full investigation: Samples from collaborators originated in the United States, Italy and Spain and spanned both the acute and convalescent phases of COVID-19. The repertoires were released in a freely available public database intended as a resource for research on the immune response to SARS-CoV-2. The dataset comprised deeply sampled blood TCRbeta repertoires from subjects exposed to, actively infected with, or recovered from COVID-19. Sample metadata almost always included a de-identified subject ID, COVID-19 status, age in years and sex. The prospective study material was composed of cDNA or gDNA derived from T cells, B-cell-depleted T cells, or PBMCs. Where available, HLA class I and class II types were obtained from metadata supplied by the sample provider rather than from assay-based typing. Samples were obtained from the ongoing ImmuneRACE study (first 160 participants) and from 1,254 subjects provided by 6 global collaborators. Results the study describes overall, beyond this receptor: The amount of clinical and demographic metadata varied by source and participant and was provided uncurated.

The collaborating institutions used their own protocols to collect whole blood in K2EDTA tubes. Collaborator samples were shipped for TCRbeta analysis as frozen whole blood, isolated PBMCs, or DNA extracted from either sample type. Reading the germline V gene gives CDR1 LGHNA and CDR2 YSLEER. Including cysteine and phenylalanine, the CDR3 has 15 amino acids. The DNA shown is the 45-base CDR3, in frame from base 1. After removal of 0 bases from V and 7 bases from J, the junction retains 5 bases not matched to a gene. The source of this sequence is a woman aged 40-49 years with acute or convalescent COVID-19. Sequenced sample: peripheral blood. The chain is made from TRBV4-3 and TRBJ2-1; TRBD2 agrees with 8 junctional bases. The CDR3 region: CASSQDPGGWNEQFF. In nucleotides, the sequence is TGCGCCAGCAGCCAAGATCCGGGGGGGTGGAATGAGCAGTTCTTC.